These 18 T cell receptor beta chains originate from one sample sequenced in a study of human T cells and chemical hapten exposure. Time point of the sample: patch test 2, 6 weeks after DPC sensitization. Sample treatment: therapeutic diphenylcyclopropenone sensitization with weekly scalp DPC. TCRdb reprocessed the RACE reads via MiXCR and lists one record per CDR3 protein. In the table there are about 89,000 distinct CDR3 sequences, more than 9.5% of which are singletons. This sample comprised whole blood, obtained in connection with sensitization to the hapten diphenylcyclopropenone (DPC). These receptors all come from a middle-aged man with alopecia areata. Some clones in this sample may be carry-over from other donors' samples.

This clonotype was picked up a small number of times. This chain uses TRBV6-5 with TRBJ2-1; TRBD2 aligns across 12 bases. Per the germline V gene, CDR1 is MNHEY and CDR2 is SVGAGI. The CDR3 loop spans 15 amino acids. J was trimmed by 12 bases and V by 2 bases; bases with no gene match: 8. The CDR3 is CASSYGASGRAGQFF. The CDR3 bases are TGTGCCAGCAGTTACGGGGCTAGCGGGAGGGCGGGGCAGTTCTTC.

This clonotype was seen repeatedly, ten times or more. V gene TRBV19 combines with J gene TRBJ2-3, with unresolved D. CDR1 and CDR2 from the germline V gene are LNHDA and SQIVND (reference sequence). The CDR3 has 13 residues. Between the trimmed V and J ends, which lost 5 bases and 1 base, there was a span of 7 bases. In DNA, the CDR3 is TGTGCCAGTAGTTCCCAGGGCACAGATACGCAGTATTTT. This encodes CASSSQGTDTQYF.

The rearrangement links TRBV6-5 to TRBJ1-2; weak D call: TRBD1 (5 bases). V lost 2 bases and J lost 4, with 14 bases in between. The germline gives CDR1 MNHEY, CDR2 SVGAGI. The CDR3 has 15 residues. DNA of the CDR3: TGTGCCAGCAGTTACACGCAGGGCATTTCCTATGGCTACACCTTC. Translating it yields CASSYTQGISYGYTF.

The chain joins TRBV5-1 to TRBJ1-1; 9 nucleotides match TRBD1. Germline CDR1 reads SGHRS; CDR2 reads YFSETQ. V trimming: 0 bases; J trimming: 4 bases; junction bases outside the gene matches: 1. There are 14 residues in the CDR3. The CDR3 coding sequence is TGCGCCAGCAGCTTGGGACAGGGGGGCACTGAAGCTTTCTTT. Protein: CASSLGQGGTEAFF.

The chain has TRBV6-2 or TRBV6-3 and TRBJ2-7; the D gene is possibly TRBD2 (5 bases). The CDR3 totals 15 residues. Germline CDR1 MNHEY, CDR2 SVGEGT. Trimming removed 2 bases from V and 3 bases from J, with 14 bases in between. The CDR3 DNA reads TGTGCCAGCAGTTACAACCGGGCCCGGGGCTACGAGCAGTACGTC. Translated, it gives CASSYNRARGYEQYV.

This clonotype was counted between two and nine times. The rearrangement links TRBV6-5 to TRBJ2-1; 8 bases are shared with TRBD2. The CDR3 has 15 amino acids. CDR1 and CDR2 from the germline V gene are MNHEY and SVGAGI. Trimming removed 2 bases from V and 2 bases from J; junction bases left unmatched: 2. The CDR3 is CASSYGGLAYNEQFF. CDR3 DNA: TGTGCCAGCAGTTACGGGGGACTAGCCTACAATGAGCAGTTCTTC.

This clonotype was seen a few times. The chain employs TRBV6-1 and TRBJ2-7; a weak D match, TRBD2 (6 bases). The germline V and J ends were trimmed by 6 bases and 9 bases, with 12 bases remaining between them. Germline CDR1 reads MNHNS; CDR2 reads SASEGT. The CDR3 consists of 11 residues. The CDR3 sequence is CASRDPGRQYV. Written as DNA, the CDR3 is TGTGCCAGCAGAGATCCCGGGAGGCAGTACGTC.

This clonotype has just a few counts. The chain couples TRBV29-1 to TRBJ2-1; no firm D call. V lost 4 bases to trimming and J lost 0 bases, with 10 bases between them. The CDR3 is 14 residues long. The germline gives CDR1 SQVTM, CDR2 ANQGSEA. CDR3 sequence: CSVGGTSSYNEQFF. The CDR3 bases are TGCAGCGTTGGAGGAACCAGCTCCTACAATGAGCAGTTCTTC.

V and J are TRBV14 and TRBJ2-2; D unclear. With 4 bases removed from V and 2 bases from J, the gap between germline ends came to 5 bases. This CDR3 is built from 13 residues. Germline V lookup: CDR1 SGHDN, CDR2 FVKESK. The CDR3 DNA is TGTGCCAGCAGCCCTCTCAACACCGGGGAGCTGTTTTTT. It yields the protein CASSPLNTGELFF.

The chain employs TRBV2 and TRBJ2-7, with TRBD1 identical over 7 bases. The CDR3 spans 12 residues. CDR1 is SNHLY, CDR2 FYNNEI, per germline. The junction had 3 bases not matched to a gene; V was cut back by 4 bases and J by 6 bases. For the CDR3, the DNA is TGTGCCAGCAGTGTGACAGGGCTCGAGCAGTACTTC. Its protein product is CASSVTGLEQYF. The full variable domain, with the rest looked up from reference TRBV2 and TRBJ2-7, is EPEVTQTPSHQVTQMGQEVILRCVPISNHLYFYWYRQILGQKVEFLVSFYNNEISEKSEIFDDQFSVERPDGSNFTLKIRSTKLEDSAMYFCASSVTGLEQYFGPGTRLTVT.

In this sample, this clonotype turned up a few times. The V and J genes are TRBV7-2 and TRBJ2-3; 13 bases are shared with TRBD2. The length of the CDR3 is 16 residues. Looked up from germline, CDR1 is SGHTA and CDR2 is FQGNSA. Trimming took 5 bases from V and 8 from J; bases not matched to a gene: 10. The CDR3 is CASSPPGLAGVSTQYF. The DNA of the CDR3 is TGTGCCAGCAGCCCGCCAGGACTAGCGGGAGTATCTACGCAGTATTTT. Full variable domain (missing parts from reference TRBV7-2 and TRBJ2-3): GAGVSQSPSNKVTEKGKDVELRCDPISGHTALYWYRQSLGQGLEFLIYFQGNSAPDKSGLPSDRFSAERTGGSVSTLTIQRTQQEDSAVYLCASSPPGLAGVSTQYFGPGTRLTVL.

This clonotype came up a few times. The chain employs TRBV28 and TRBJ1-2, with D unclear. V was cut by 0 bases and J by 7 bases, with 12 bases left in between. CDR1 and CDR2 (germline): MDHEN, SYDVKM. This CDR3 spans 14 amino acids. CDR3 sequence: CASSLWDSASGYTF. In nucleotides, the CDR3 is TGTGCCAGCAGTTTATGGGACTCCGCCAGTGGCTACACCTTC.

This clonotype was recorded only once. The chain carries TRBV5-1 and TRBJ2-2; maybe TRBD2 (6 bases). Trimming shortened V by 7 bases and J by 5 bases, and 12 bases separated the two germline ends. CDR1 and CDR2 (germline): SGHRS, YFSETQ. The CDR3 runs to 13 residues. CDR3 DNA sequence: TGCGCCAGCGGCGGGGCAGGGACCGGGGAGCTGTTTTTT. Translating it yields CASGGAGTGELFF.

The chain combines TRBV20-1 with TRBJ2-3; TRBD2 matches at 8 bases. Per the germline V gene, CDR1 is DFQATT and CDR2 is SNEGSKA (reference sequence). The CDR3 sequence is 15 residues long. With 6 bases clipped from V and 3 bases from J, the junction kept 11 bases outside the gene matches. CDR3 bases: TGCAGTGCCCAAAAGGCACTAGCGGTGACAGATACGCAGTATTTT. It yields the protein CSAQKALAVTDTQYF.

J is TRBJ2-1 and V is TRBV7-2; 10 nucleotides align to TRBD2. The CDR3 covers 15 residues. Germline trimming cut 4 bases from V and 9 bases from J; bases unmatched to any gene: 9. CDR1 and CDR2 from the germline V gene are SGHTA and FQGNSA. The DNA for the CDR3 is TGTGCCAGCAGCTCCGCGGGACTAGCGAGCACTGAGCAGTTCTTC. Protein product: CASSSAGLASTEQFF.

The J gene is TRBJ1-5, the V gene TRBV27, with D tentatively TRBD1 (5 bases). Germline CDR1 MNHEY, CDR2 SMNVEV (reference sequence). The CDR3 spans 13 residues. The CDR3 spells CATAWGIDQPQHF. Written as DNA, the CDR3 is TGTGCAACAGCATGGGGGATCGATCAGCCCCAGCATTTT.

Ten or more counts support this clonotype. The chain recombines TRBV19 with TRBJ1-1; D perhaps matches TRBD1 (5 bases). In germline, CDR1 is LNHDA, CDR2 SQIVND (reference sequence). This CDR3 is 14 amino acids long. V shed 3 bases and J shed 4 bases, with 12 bases lying between them. In DNA form, the CDR3 reads TGTGCCAGTAGTATTCGGGGGGAAGCCACTGAAGCTTTCTTT. Its translation is CASSIRGEATEAFF.

This clonotype was detected only a few times. The chain links TRBV14 to TRBJ2-1, with D perhaps TRBD2 (6 bases). Trimming left V 0 bases short and J 7 bases short, with 25 bases between. Germline values: CDR1 SGHDN, CDR2 FVKESK. This CDR3 is 19 amino acids long. The CDR3 sequence: CASSQEFWLGLTKWNEQFF. Written as DNA, the CDR3 is TGTGCCAGCAGCCAAGAATTTTGGTTGGGACTCACCAAATGGAATGAGCAGTTCTTC. Variable domain in full (rest from reference TRBV14 and TRBJ2-1): EAGVTQFPSHSVIEKGQTVTLRCDPISGHDNLYWYRRVMGKEIKFLLHFVKESKQDESGMPNNRFLAERTGGTYSTLKVQPAELEDSGVYFCASSQEFWLGLTKWNEQFFGPGTRLTVL.